The 22 T cell receptor beta chains given below trace back to one sample, sequenced in a study of T cells in Graves' hyperthyroidism and ophthalmopathy. RNA transcripts provided the source from which TCR beta CDR3 regions were amplified. Primed by the HTBI set, a first-round RT-PCR was run on the TCR CDR3. TCRdb reprocessed the multiplex PCR reads via MiXCR and lists one record per CDR3 protein. This sample has roughly 250,000 distinct CDR3 sequences; roughly 15% occur once, and the top ten carry approximately 12%. Sequencing input: blood. The receptors derive from a woman in her 40s with Graves' hyperthyroidism that later progressed to Graves' ophthalmopathy.

This clonotype was observed many times. The chain uses TRBV7-6 and TRBJ2-7; the match to TRBD2 covers 10 bases. The CDR3 contains 21 residues. Per the germline V gene, CDR1 is SGHVS and CDR2 is FNYEAQ. The ends lost 6 bases at V and 3 bases at J; junction bases unmatched: 26. CDR3 sequence reads: CASSSRPAGLAGVDPLYEQYF. The CDR3 DNA is TGTGCCAGCAGTTCCCGGCCGGCGGGGCTAGCGGGGGTAGACCCGCTCTACGAGCAGTACTTC.

This clonotype was seen many times. The CDR3 nucleotides read TGTGCCAGCAGCTTAATCTCCTACAATGAGCAGTTCTTC. It specifies CASSLISYNEQFF. J is TRBJ2-1 and V is TRBV7-8; no clear D gene. The germline V gene has CDR1 SGHVS and CDR2 FQNEAQ. The CDR3 consists of 13 residues. V gave up 2 bases and J gave up 0 bases, with 2 bases separating them.

This clonotype was counted at least ten times. V is TRBV27 and J is TRBJ2-2, with D unclear. CDR1 is MNHEY and CDR2 is SMNVEV in the germline V gene (reference sequence). This CDR3 comprises 12 residues. V was cut by 6 bases and J by 6 bases, with 8 bases left in between. DNA for the CDR3: TGTGCCAGCAGCCCCGTGTCCGGGGAGCTGTTTTTT. Encoded protein: CASSPVSGELFF.

The chain combines TRBV6-1 with TRBJ2-7, with 9 bases identical to TRBD1. J was trimmed by 3 bases and V by 8 bases; bases with no gene match: 17. Germline CDR1 MNHNS, CDR2 SASEGT. The CDR3 length is 17 residues. Written as DNA, the CDR3 is TGTGCCAGCTTAACCGGACAGGGGTCGAATGCACTCTACGAGCAGTACTTC. Its translation: CASLTGQGSNALYEQYF.

This clonotype was seen just once. V usage is TRBV11-2 and J usage is TRBJ2-7; D tentatively fits TRBD1 or TRBD2 (5 bases each). In germline, CDR1 is SGHAT, CDR2 FQNNGV. This CDR3 is 12 amino acids long. V dropped 10 bases and J dropped 9 bases, with 19 bases sitting between them. CDR3 in amino acids: CAIGAPPEAQYF. The CDR3 DNA reads as TGTGCCATCGGGGCCCCGCCGGAGGCGCAGTACTTC.

This clonotype appeared a few times. The chain carries TRBV5-1 and TRBJ1-1; the match to TRBD1 covers 8 bases. Looked up from germline, CDR1 is SGHRS and CDR2 is YFSETQ. This CDR3 has 18 residues. Trimming took 1 base from V and 1 from J; bases not matched to a gene: 12. CDR3 sequence reads: CASSLSMMDRASNTEAFF. DNA of the CDR3: TGCGCCAGCAGCTTGTCTATGATGGACAGGGCGTCGAACACTGAAGCTTTCTTT. Drawing the rest from reference TRBV5-1 and TRBJ1-1, the complete variable domain is KAGVTQTPRYLIKTRGQQVTLSCSPISGHRSVSWYQQTPGQGLQFLFEYFSETQRNKGNFPGRFSGRQFSNSRSEMNVSTLELGDSALYLCASSLSMMDRASNTEAFFGQGTRLTVV.

The chain recombines TRBV28 with TRBJ1-5; D is possibly TRBD1 (5 bases). V lost 5 bases and J lost 0, with 14 bases in between. The CDR3 totals 16 residues. The germline V gene has CDR1 MDHEN and CDR2 SYDVKM. The CDR3 reads CASSTGQGYSNQPQHF. CDR3 DNA: TGTGCCAGCAGTACTGGCCAGGGTTATAGCAATCAGCCCCAGCATTTT.

Ten or more counts support this clonotype. The J gene is TRBJ2-2, the V gene TRBV5-1; the D gene could be TRBD1 or TRBD2 (5 bases each). CDR1 is SGHRS, CDR2 YFSETQ, per germline. V lost 2 bases and J lost 7, with 15 bases in between. This CDR3 has 15 residues. CDR3 bases: TGCGCCAGCAGCTTATTCACGGGGCAAGACGGGGAGCTGTTTTTT. Its protein product is CASSLFTGQDGELFF.

This clonotype appeared many times. The rearrangement joins TRBV6-1 to TRBJ2-7; 8 nucleotides agree with TRBD2. Germline V gives CDR1 MNHNS, CDR2 SASEGT. The CDR3 is 13 residues long. Trimming at V came to 5 bases and at J to 5 bases, leaving 5 bases not matched to a gene. CDR3 bases: TGTGCCAGCAGTAAGCGGGAGAGGGACGAGCAGTACTTC. This translates into CASSKRERDEQYF.

The chain's CDR3 is CASKKRGETGELFF. CDR3 nucleotides: TGTGCCAGCAAGAAAAGGGGGGAGACCGGGGAGCTGTTTTTT. The V gene is TRBV19, the J gene TRBJ2-2; D may be TRBD1 or TRBD2 (6 bases each). The CDR3 runs 14 residues. Germline V gene lookup returns CDR1 LNHDA and CDR2 SQIVND (reference sequence). Trimming left V 9 bases short and J 5 bases short, with 16 bases between.

V usage is TRBV6-5 and J usage is TRBJ1-6; D gene uncertain. Germline V gene lookup returns CDR1 MNHEY and CDR2 SVGAGI. This CDR3 is 18 amino acids long. Deletions cut 0 bases from V and 2 bases from J, with 14 bases between. CDR3 bases: TGTGCCAGCAGTTACTCGACCCACTCCGGGACCTATAATTCACCCCTCCACTTT. Protein: CASSYSTHSGTYNSPLHF.

This clonotype has ten or more counts. V usage is TRBV5-1 and J usage is TRBJ1-3, with a possible D match to TRBD1 (5 bases). Between the trimmed V and J ends, which lost 6 bases and 0 bases, there was a span of 10 bases. The CDR3 covers 14 residues. Germline CDR1 reads SGHRS; CDR2 reads YFSETQ. For the CDR3, the DNA is TGCGCCAGCACCCAAGGGGCCTCTGGAAACACCATATATTTT. This gives the protein CASTQGASGNTIYF.

Note on this clonotype: At one end the junction does not follow the germline gene, possibly because of a read error. The V and J genes are TRBV4-1 and TRBJ2-1; TRBD2 is a possible D gene (5 bases). The CDR3 has 16 amino acids. Per the germline V gene, CDR1 is MGHRA and CDR2 is YSYEKL. For the CDR3, the DNA is TGTGCCAGCAGCCAAGATCCCAGCGGAATTTACAATGAGCAGTTCTTC. Protein: CASSQDPSGIYNEQFF.

V is TRBV6-1 and J is TRBJ1-1, with D unclear. Between the trimmed V and J ends, which lost 6 bases and 10 bases, there was a span of 15 bases. The V gene's germline CDR1 is MNHNS and CDR2 SASEGT. The CDR3 contains 12 residues. CDR3 region: CASRRTGEAAFF. Written as DNA, the CDR3 is TGTGCCAGCAGACGGACCGGCGAGGCAGCTTTCTTT.

This clonotype was seen at least ten times. The rearrangement links TRBV27 to TRBJ1-1; D unclear. This CDR3 contains 14 residues. Trimming stripped 3 bases from V and 4 bases from J, with 12 bases between. In germline, CDR1 is MNHEY, CDR2 SMNVEV (reference sequence). The CDR3 protein is CASSLFRGGTEAFF. DNA of the CDR3: TGTGCCAGCAGTTTGTTCCGTGGAGGCACTGAAGCTTTCTTT.

This clonotype has a count of ten or more. This sequence joins TRBV28 and TRBJ1-5; D perhaps matches TRBD1 (5 bases). The CDR3 is 15 residues long. V shed 2 bases and J shed 7 bases, with 15 bases lying between them. CDR1 MDHEN and CDR2 SYDVKM come from the germline V gene. CDR3 DNA: TGTGCCAGCAGTTTACAGGGCAGGGTTGGGCAGCCCCAGCATTTT. Encoded protein: CASSLQGRVGQPQHF.

This clonotype was detected many times. The chain uses TRBV28 and TRBJ1-1; maybe TRBD1 (5 bases). Germline-derived CDR1 and CDR2 are MDHEN and SYDVKM. V lost 2 bases and J lost 1, with 11 bases in between. The CDR3 length is 15 residues. This chain's CDR3 is CASSLRPGRNTEAFF. Written as DNA, the CDR3 is TGTGCCAGCAGTTTAAGGCCAGGGCGGAACACTGAAGCTTTCTTT.

Comments on this clonotype: A clone one base away is much larger, so this may be a read error. The conserved closing phenylalanine or tryptophan is absent in this CDR3, likely reflecting a read error. The chain carries TRBV20-1 and TRBJ2-3; 8 nucleotides line up with TRBD2. V shed 6 bases and J 0 bases; nucleotides not matched to a gene: 8. The CDR3 spans 15 residues. The germline CDR1 and CDR2 sequences are DFQATT and SNEGSKA (reference sequence). The chain's CDR3 is CSARRLAYSTDTQYI. CDR3 nucleotides: TGCAGTGCCAGAAGACTAGCGTATAGCACAGATACGCAGTATATT.

V usage is TRBV24-1 and J usage is TRBJ2-5, with D perhaps being TRBD1 or TRBD2 (5 bases each). Trimming took off 5 bases at V and 1 base at J, with 10 bases between the two ends. The CDR3 is 14 amino acids. Germline V gene lookup returns CDR1 KGHDR and CDR2 SFDVKD. This CDR3 reads CATSGSGSQETQYF. In DNA, the CDR3 is TGTGCCACCAGTGGTTCAGGGAGCCAAGAGACCCAGTACTTC.

The chain carries TRBV4-1 and TRBJ2-1, with TRBD2 matching 7 bases. CDR1 is MGHRA and CDR2 is YSYEKL in the germline V gene. The CDR3 runs 14 residues. The junction had 4 bases not matched to a gene; V was cut back by 1 base and J by 7 bases. This CDR3 reads CASSQGEGWNEQFF. The CDR3 region has the DNA TGCGCCAGCAGCCAAGGGGAGGGGTGGAATGAGCAGTTCTTC.

This clonotype was counted many times. The chain links TRBV10-3 to TRBJ2-5; no clear D. Germline V CDR1 and CDR2: ENHRY, SYGVKD. V gave up 0 bases and J gave up 3 bases, with 17 bases separating them. This CDR3 region has 17 residues. The CDR3 DNA is TGTGCCATCAGTGAGTCGAAATTCGACTCCAGAAAAGAGACCCAGTACTTC. Its translation is CAISESKFDSRKETQYF.

The chain employs TRBV6-5 and TRBJ1-1; no firm D call. Germline V gene lookup returns CDR1 MNHEY and CDR2 SVGAGI. Between the trimmed V and J ends, which lost 3 bases and 5 bases, there was a span of 7 bases. This CDR3 spans 12 amino acids. This CDR3 reads CASSYGSTEAFF. For the CDR3, the DNA is TGTGCCAGCAGTTATGGGAGTACTGAAGCTTTCTTT.